This T cell receptor beta chain was documented in a study of metastatic and nonmetastatic thyroid tumors. Study-wide background: The authors compared repertoires across blood and tumor or nodule tissue from malignant and benign thyroid patients.

The CDR3 spans 15 residues. J gave up 9 bases and V 2 bases, and 5 bases lay outside the gene matches. Looked up from germline, CDR1 is MNHNS and CDR2 is SASEGT. Patients underwent thyroid surgery, and none had received any treatment before it. TCRdb re-called clones from the PCR reads using MiXCR. This table has 75,000 to 100,000 clones, about 13% appearing once. This sequence joins TRBV6-1 and TRBJ1-6; TRBD1 matches at 9 bases. The sequence derives from a female donor with papillary thyroid cancer or a benign thyroid nodule (not recorded which). Some clones in this sample may be carry-over from other donors' samples. Sequences were obtained from blood. The CDR3 protein is CASSETGGYGSPLHF. CDR3 nucleotide sequence: TGTGCCAGCAGTGAAACAGGGGGCTATGGTTCACCCCTCCACTTT.